The rows below give T cell receptor beta chains drawn from one sample of a study of neoadjuvant anti-PD-1 for oral cavity cancer. The protocol was immunoSEQ multiplex PCR, while the TCRdb copy is restricted to in-frame clones and leaves out a portion. The table lists around 65,000 clones, about 90% of them singletons, with approximately 2.8% in the top ten. This specimen consisted of PBMCs, obtained after nivolumab (anti-PD-1) treatment. These receptors were taken from a person aged 40 to 85 with oral cavity squamous cell carcinoma. Both conserved end residues are trimmed from each CDR3.

V: TRBV7-9; J: TRBJ2-2; CDR3: ASSLEGYGTGELF
V: TRBV4-1; J: TRBJ2-1; CDR3: ASSQELSRTEYNEQF
V: TRBV30; J: TRBJ2-5; CDR3: AWSRWAETQY
V: TRBV6-1; J: TRBJ2-7; CDR3: ASRARGAYEQY
V: TRBV7-2; J: TRBJ1-1; CDR3: ASSVSGTNTEAF
V: TRBV28; J: TRBJ1-2; CDR3: ASSSQRGYT
V: TRBV7-3; J: TRBJ2-3; CDR3: ASSLKGVGQGSDTQY
V: TRBV4-2; J: TRBJ1-2; CDR3: ASSQPDRVDGYT
V: TRBV15; J: TRBJ2-5; CDR3: ATSRDQGLGAQY
V: TRBV7-9; J: TRBJ2-7; CDR3: ASSSGTGYYEQY
V: TRBV2; J: TRBJ1-6; CDR3: ASRGDYNSPLH
V: TRBV18; J: TRBJ2-5; CDR3: ASSLTVGQETQY
V: TRBV6-4; J: TRBJ1-2; CDR3: ASSPGDGPYGYT
V: TRBV2; J: TRBJ1-2; CDR3: ASSEERNYGYT
V: TRBV30; J: TRBJ2-3; CDR3: AWSVKGTDTQY
V: TRBV6-6; J: TRBJ2-7; CDR3: ASKISGTGYEQY
V: TRBV9; J: TRBJ2-1; CDR3: ASSPGLALYNEQF
V: TRBV19; J: TRBJ2-1; CDR3: ATKRADNEQF
V: TRBV5-1; J: TRBJ1-1; CDR3: ASSLGGMGTEAF
V: TRBV10-1; J: TRBJ2-7; CDR3: ASSAQGGPYEQY
V: TRBV10-3; J: TRBJ2-3; CDR3: AISEGPTDTQY
V: TRBV20-1; J: TRBJ2-1; CDR3: SADRSQGRF
V: TRBV15; J: TRBJ1-1; CDR3: ATSTRTDLEAF
V: TRBV30; J: TRBJ1-5; CDR3: AWSVGQHQPQH
V: TRBV11-2; J: TRBJ2-4; CDR3: ASSLGGAQLIQY
V: TRBV30; J: TRBJ1-1; CDR3: AWSRTAGNTEAF
V: TRBV10-1; J: TRBJ1-5; CDR3: ASSESGDQPQH
V: TRBV10-1; J: TRBJ2-3; CDR3: ASSEGPTPDTQY
V: TRBV4-1; J: TRBJ2-1; CDR3: ASSQGSSGRGNEQF
V: TRBV7-9; J: TRBJ1-1; CDR3: ASSTGAAGWGTEAF
V: TRBV6-4; J: TRBJ1-1; CDR3: ASSAIGGIMGTEAF
V: TRBV7-6; J: TRBJ2-5; CDR3: ASSPDSQETQY
V: TRBV5-6; J: TRBJ2-5; CDR3: ASRAASGSETQY
V: TRBV5-1; J: TRBJ1-2; CDR3: ASSTPGQGYGYT
V: TRBV7-9; J: TRBJ2-3; CDR3: ASSHPLAGGPDTQY
V: TRBV7-9; J: TRBJ2-7; CDR3: ASSLWGRRNEQY
V: TRBV7-2; J: TRBJ1-2; CDR3: ASSPNPSGALNYGYT
V: TRBV7-2; J: TRBJ1-5; CDR3: ASSGGAGISQPQH
V: TRBV5-1; J: TRBJ1-5; CDR3: ASSWDGTDNQPQH
V: TRBV30; J: TRBJ2-1; CDR3: AWSNSRAQQF
V: TRBV6-1; J: TRBJ2-7; CDR3: ASSEGLAAHYEQY
V: TRBV25-1; J: TRBJ1-2; CDR3: AAGANYGYT
V: TRBV10-1; J: TRBJ2-3; CDR3: ASSERSTDTQY
V: TRBV11-2; J: TRBJ1-1; CDR3: ASSSQENTEAF
V: TRBV5-4; J: TRBJ2-2; CDR3: ASSLARGSRTANTGELF
V: TRBV18; J: TRBJ1-1; CDR3: ASSSQGHNTEAF
V: TRBV10-3; J: TRBJ2-3; CDR3: AISEQAGARDTQY
V: TRBV18; J: TRBJ1-5; CDR3: ASSPGTASRQPQH
V: TRBV27; J: TRBJ1-2; CDR3: ASSLWGGGYGYT
V: TRBV10-3; J: TRBJ1-2; CDR3: ASIRDSGYDYGYT
V: TRBV7-8; J: TRBJ2-2; CDR3: ASSFTGAGELF
V: TRBV28; J: TRBJ1-2; CDR3: ASRGTGGSGYT
V: TRBV2; J: TRBJ1-2; CDR3: ASSGAGDVRGYT
V: TRBV2; J: TRBJ2-7; CDR3: ASSRFGSYEQY